These T cell receptor beta chains were read from a single sample in a study of blood T cell repertoires in COVID-19. Using immunoSEQ multiplex PCR, the repertoire was profiled, and TCRdb retains in-frame clones only, with some absent. In the table there are 65,000 to 70,000 clones, about 90% of which are singletons. Sequencing was carried out using peripheral blood. The receptors were gathered from a human donor with active COVID-19. The donor label of this sample is uncertain. Each CDR3 is given without its conserved first and last residue. The order of the fields is CDR3 protein, D gene, CDR3 length, J gene, V gene. The D gene is left open where the match is weak.

cdr3_aa: ARSLARRDRGNQPQH; d_call: TRBD1; cdr3_length: 15; j_call: TRBJ1-5; v_call: TRBV5-3
cdr3_aa: ASSLVLAPSTDTQY; d_call: .; cdr3_length: 14; j_call: TRBJ2-3; v_call: TRBV5-1
cdr3_aa: ASSPRDRGRNEQY; d_call: TRBD1; cdr3_length: 13; j_call: TRBJ2-7; v_call: TRBV5-6
cdr3_aa: ASSWQGSNQPQH; d_call: .; cdr3_length: 12; j_call: TRBJ1-5; v_call: TRBV7-2
cdr3_aa: ASSGQLNTEAF; d_call: .; cdr3_length: 11; j_call: TRBJ1-1; v_call: TRBV6-2/TRBV6-3
cdr3_aa: ASSLWQGASEKLF; d_call: TRBD1; cdr3_length: 13; j_call: TRBJ1-4; v_call: TRBV27
cdr3_aa: ASSFSAGGHNEQF; d_call: TRBD2; cdr3_length: 13; j_call: TRBJ2-1; v_call: TRBV7-2
cdr3_aa: ASSPGTGINSPLH; d_call: TRBD1; cdr3_length: 13; j_call: TRBJ1-6; v_call: TRBV18
cdr3_aa: ATSDTDRDQQF; d_call: .; cdr3_length: 11; j_call: TRBJ2-1; v_call: TRBV24-1
cdr3_aa: AWRTGGAKQF; d_call: TRBD1; cdr3_length: 10; j_call: TRBJ2-1; v_call: TRBV30
cdr3_aa: ASSTPLLSGNTIY; d_call: .; cdr3_length: 13; j_call: TRBJ1-3; v_call: TRBV7-2
cdr3_aa: ASSLAGTSSPKNIQY; d_call: TRBD2; cdr3_length: 15; j_call: TRBJ2-4; v_call: TRBV5-1
cdr3_aa: ASSLDNGSYNEQF; d_call: .; cdr3_length: 13; j_call: TRBJ2-1; v_call: TRBV5-1
cdr3_aa: ASAPSGRQNEKLF; d_call: .; cdr3_length: 13; j_call: TRBJ1-4; v_call: TRBV2
cdr3_aa: ASSPWDSRKTGELF; d_call: TRBD1; cdr3_length: 14; j_call: TRBJ2-2; v_call: TRBV19
cdr3_aa: SVAQGFNEQF; d_call: TRBD1; cdr3_length: 10; j_call: TRBJ2-1; v_call: TRBV29-1
cdr3_aa: ASSQTSGSGGETQY; d_call: TRBD2; cdr3_length: 14; j_call: TRBJ2-5; v_call: TRBV3-1/TRBV3-2